This T cell receptor (beta chain) was identified in a study of blood T cells in healthy people across ages. Sample-barcoded 5' priming and a J-beta primer mix drove a second PCR of about 6 to 12 cycles. One entry per CDR3 protein, called by TCRdb with MiXCR from the 5' RACE reads. The data contain approximately 770,000 distinct CDR3 sequences, roughly 60% of them singletons. This CDR3 region has 14 residues. V lost 6 bases and J 6 bases, leaving 18 bases between the germline ends. This clonotype was observed many times. This chain links TRBV12-3 or TRBV12-4 with TRBJ2-7; D is possibly TRBD2 (6 bases). The TCR was taken from a man aged 25 to 40 in good health. Sequencing used blood. The CDR3 is CASSRSGGVGEQYF. Here the CDR3 DNA reads TGTGCCAGCAGCCGTTCCGGGGGAGTGGGCGAGCAGTACTTC.